This is a list of T cell receptor beta chains from one sample in a study of blood T cells in healthy people across ages. TCRdb used MiXCR to reprocess the 5' RACE reads, holding one entry per CDR3 protein. The sample gives some 1.5 million distinct CDR3 sequences, 25% to 30% of which show up once; 7.7% is in the top ten. Sequencing was carried out using blood. The receptors come from a woman in her thirties in good health. The CDR3 runs from the conserved cysteine through the conserved F or W. D genes are given only for firm matches. Clone size is shown for a subset of rows, as once, few, many or a class of expanded clone.

TRBJ2-3 TRBV10-3 . few TGTGCCATCAGTGGGTTCGGAGGGGTTGCAGATACGCAGTATTTT CAISGFGGVADTQYF
TRBJ2-7 TRBV2 TRBD2 . TGTGCCAGCAGCGGGCGCGGGGGAGACTACGAGCAGTACTTC CASSGRGGDYEQYF
TRBJ2-7 TRBV3-1 . . TGTGCCAGCAGCCCGCTCGGGCACGGGAGTGGCCCCTACGAGCAGTACTTC CASSPLGHGSGPYEQYF
TRBJ1-5 TRBV12-3/TRBV12-4 TRBD1 once TGTGCCAGCAGTCCCGGACAGGGACGGGGTCGGCCCCAGCATTTT CASSPGQGRGRPQHF
TRBJ2-1 TRBV11-2 TRBD1 . TGTGCCAGCAGCTTATTCGGGACAGGCTCCAATGAGCAGTTCTTC CASSLFGTGSNEQFF
TRBJ2-1 TRBV14 TRBD2 . TGTGCCAGCAGCCAAGGCGAAGCGGGAGGGCCGCGAGGTGAGCAGTTCTTC CASSQGEAGGPRGEQFF
TRBJ2-7 TRBV1 . . TGCACCAGCAGCCAAGCAAGATGCGAGGTAGGGGGGGAGCAGTACTTC CTSSQARCEVGGEQYF
TRBJ2-7 TRBV12-3/TRBV12-4 . . TGTGCCAGCAGGGATTGGGGACCTCAGGCTTCCTACGAGCAGTACTTC CASRDWGPQASYEQYF
TRBJ2-3 TRBV24-1 TRBD1 . TGTGCCACCAGTGAGTCTACAGGGGCAGATACGCAGTATTTT CATSESTGADTQYF
TRBJ2-5 TRBV29-1 TRBD2 many TGCAGCGTTGAATTCGCTAGCGGGCAAGAGACCCAGTACTTC CSVEFASGQETQYF
TRBJ2-7 TRBV7-2 . . TGTGCCAGCAGCTTAGGCCTTACCGAAGGCTCCTACGAGCAGTACTTC CASSLGLTEGSYEQYF
TRBJ2-1 TRBV24-1 . . TGTGCCACCAGTGACGTTTACAATGAGCAGTTCTTC CATSDVYNEQFF
TRBJ2-7 TRBV21-1 . few TGTGCCAGCAGCGCCATCCGGGCCTCACGCTACGAGCAGTACTTC CASSAIRASRYEQYF
TRBJ1-1 TRBV5-8 . few TGTGCCAGCAGCTTATTACCGGGACGGGGAGACACTGAAGCTTTCTTT CASSLLPGRGDTEAFF
TRBJ1-1 TRBV3-1 . few TGTGCCAGCAGCCAAGATCGAGGTCGGGCTGAAGCTTTCTTT CASSQDRGRAEAFF
TRBJ2-4 TRBV6-1 . . TGTGCCAGCAGTGAAAGTTACAATGAGCAGTACTTC CASSESYNEQYF
TRBJ2-5 TRBV21-1 . . TGTGCCAGCCTGCGGGGTTGGGAGACCCAGTACTTC CASLRGWETQYF
TRBJ1-1 TRBV20-1 TRBD1 few TGCAGTGCTCGGGACAGGGGGAGCCGAATGAACACTGAAGCTTTCTTT CSARDRGSRMNTEAFF
TRBJ2-7 TRBV3-1 . . TGTGCCAGCAGCCAAGTACGGGGATCTTACTACGAGCAGTACTTC CASSQVRGSYYEQYF
TRBJ2-1 TRBV7-2 . . TGTGCCAGCGCAGCAACCTCAGGGGCTGGGAACAATGAGCAGTTCTTC CASAATSGAGNNEQFF
TRBJ2-1 TRBV15 TRBD2 . TGTGCCACCAGCAGAGCTGAGCGGGAGAATGAGCAGTTCTTC CATSRAERENEQFF
TRBJ2-3 TRBV15 TRBD1 few TGTGCCACCAGCAGCCGGGACAGGGACGCAGATACGCAGTATTTT CATSSRDRDADTQYF
TRBJ1-1 TRBV7-3 . . TGTGCCAGCAGCTTATTTGATGGGGCTGAAGCTTTCTTT CASSLFDGAEAFF
TRBJ2-3 TRBV10-3 TRBD2 few TGTGCCATCAGTGAACTAGCGGGAGAGGGTACGCAGTATTTT CAISELAGEGTQYF
TRBJ1-1 TRBV7-2 . few TGTGCCAGCAGCTTAGGCTGGGCAAGCACTGAAGCTTTCTTT CASSLGWASTEAFF
TRBJ2-4 TRBV28 . many TGTGCCAGCAGTAACACCGGAAAAGGGTTGCGCATTCAGTACTTC CASSNTGKGLRIQYF
TRBJ1-1 TRBV7-2 . . TGTGCCAGCAGCTCCGCCGCAGGGGATGGGACTGAAGCTTTCTTT CASSSAAGDGTEAFF
TRBJ1-6 TRBV25-1 . . TGTGCCAGCAGTGAATCGGAAGGTTCGGATTCACCCCTCCACTTT CASSESEGSDSPLHF
TRBJ1-2 TRBV6-5 TRBD1 few TGTGCCAGCAGACACACCGGGACAGGTGAAAGATATGGCTACACCTTC CASRHTGTGERYGYTF
TRBJ1-4 TRBV12-3/TRBV12-4 . . TGTGCCAGCACCTCAGGGCTTGAATCTAATGAAAAACTGTTTTTT CASTSGLESNEKLFF
TRBJ1-6 TRBV20-1 TRBD1 . TGCAGTGCTGCCTCACCGGGACAGGGGACCCATTCACCCCTCCACTTT CSAASPGQGTHSPLHF
TRBJ1-5 TRBV12-3/TRBV12-4 . . TGTGCCAGCAGTTCCACAAAATATCAGCCCCAGCATTTT CASSSTKYQPQHF
TRBJ2-7 TRBV20-1 TRBD1 many TGCAGTACTCCGGGACAGGGCTCCTACGAGCAGTACTTC CSTPGQGSYEQYF
TRBJ2-5 TRBV20-1 TRBD2 few TGCAGTGCCGGTCACCGGGAGGGTCCAGAGACCCAGTACTTC CSAGHREGPETQYF
TRBJ2-2 TRBV7-3 . . TGTGCCAGCAGCGCCGGGTCTAGGGTCACCGGGGAGCTGTTTTTT CASSAGSRVTGELFF
TRBJ2-5 TRBV14 . few TGTGCCAGCAGCCTCCCGGGACGGTTCCAAGAGACCCAGTACTTC CASSLPGRFQETQYF
TRBJ2-1 TRBV6-6 . few TGTGCCAGCAGCCAATACCGGGACAACAATGAGCAGTTCTTC CASSQYRDNNEQFF